This TCR beta chain came from a study of control samples from healthy donors and cancer patients. V shed 4 bases and J 7 bases; nucleotides not matched to a gene: 3. The V gene's germline CDR1 is PRHDT and CDR2 FYEKMQ (reference sequence). The CDR3 is 14 residues long. Clones were read by immunoSEQ multiplex PCR, and TCRdb kept only the in-frame ones, dropping some. Here the sample spans about 180,000 clones, 75% to 95% being singletons. The source material was blood. V gene TRBV13 combines with J gene TRBJ1-6, with 8 nucleotides matching TRBD1. The clonotype originates from a middle-aged woman in good health. The CDR3 sequence is CASSSGQGNSPLHF. In DNA form, the CDR3 reads TGTGCCAGCAGCTCCGGACAGGGCAATTCACCCCTCCACTTT.